The 10 T cell receptor beta chains below all came from one sample that was sequenced in a study of T cell responses to AZD1222 COVID-19 vaccine (dated by TCRdb to the early 2020s). The receptor library was made with the immunoSEQ multiplex PCR assay. The table was pulled from immuneACCESS by TCRdb, which kept in-frame rearrangements only. Such tables lose some clones; where checked, under half of the loss comes from unresolved V genes, and the rest has no known cause. The sample yields 170,000 or so clones; roughly 88% were counted once. The ten most abundant clones make up around a tenth of the sample. Taken with the paper, the label for time point translates to: about 28 days (+/-7) after the second vaccine dose. Sequencing was performed on peripheral blood, taken 28 days after the second AZD1222 dose. The receptors were sampled from an adult who received the AZD1222 COVID-19 vaccine.

V is TRBV7-2 and J is TRBJ1-5, with TRBD1 as a possible D gene (5 bases). The CDR3 runs to 14 residues. Germline lookup yields CDR1 SGHTA and CDR2 FQGNSA. Trimming cost V 5 bases and J 0 bases, with 8 bases left between them. The CDR3 reads CASSLQASNQPQHF. CDR3 nucleotide sequence: TGTGCCAGCAGCCTACAGGCTAGCAATCAGCCCCAGCATTTT.

The chain combines TRBV5-1 with TRBJ1-5; D is unresolved. The CDR3 consists of 15 residues. V dropped 0 bases and J dropped 0 bases, with 7 bases sitting between them. Germline assignment: CDR1 SGHRS and CDR2 YFSETQ. This CDR3 reads CASSLDPRSNQPQHF. CDR3 coding DNA: TGCGCCAGCAGCTTGGATCCGCGTAGCAATCAGCCCCAGCATTTT.

Written as DNA, the CDR3 is TGTGCCAGTTCCCCAGGGCTGAGGTCAGATACGCAGTATTTT. It specifies CASSPGLRSDTQYF. The genes are TRBV19 and TRBJ2-3; tentatively, D is TRBD1 (5 bases). Germline V gene lookup returns CDR1 LNHDA and CDR2 SQIVND (reference sequence). This CDR3 spans 14 amino acids. V was shortened by 8 bases and J by 4 bases, with 16 bases between the two germline ends. Full variable domain (missing parts from reference TRBV19 and TRBJ2-3): DGGITQSPKYLFRKEGQNVTLSCEQNLNHDAMYWYRQDPGQGLRLIYYSQIVNDFQKGDIAEGYSVSREKKESFPLTVTSAQKNPTAFYLCASSPGLRSDTQYFGPGTRLTVL.

The V call is TRBV11-3, the J call TRBJ2-3, with D perhaps being TRBD1 or TRBD2 (6 bases each). Germline loops: CDR1 SGHNT, CDR2 YENEEA. The CDR3 totals 12 residues. The V end was cut by 4 bases, the J end by 8 bases, with 10 bases between. CDR3 in amino acids: CASSSEGGTQYF. As DNA, the CDR3 is TGTGCCAGCAGCTCGGAGGGGGGTACGCAGTATTTT.

The chain recombines TRBV2 with TRBJ1-2; weak D call: TRBD1 (6 bases). CDR1 is SNHLY and CDR2 is FYNNEI in the germline V gene. CDR3 length: 12 residues. Trimming cost V 5 bases and J 6 bases, with 10 bases left between them. The DNA of the CDR3 is TGTGCCAGCAGTCCCAGGGGCGATGGCTACACCTTC. This gives the protein CASSPRGDGYTF.

As for this clone: A read error is likely, as this CDR3 ends without the conserved phenylalanine or tryptophan. This chain connects TRBV25-1 to TRBJ1-2; 7 positions match TRBD1. V gave up 3 bases and J gave up 0 bases; unmatched junction bases: 10. Germline V gene lookup returns CDR1 MGHDK and CDR2 SYGVNS. The CDR3 is made up of 17 amino acids. CDR3 loop: CASSDRLRTGANYGYTL. The CDR3 nucleotides are TGTGCCAGCAGTGATCGCCTTCGGACAGGAGCTAACTATGGCTACACCCTC.

The count of this clone is one. V and J are TRBV5-1 and TRBJ2-7; 7 positions match TRBD1. This CDR3 comprises 14 residues. V lost 4 bases to trimming and J lost 0 bases; unmatched junction nucleotides: 4. The germline CDR1 and CDR2 sequences are SGHRS and YFSETQ. Written as DNA, the CDR3 is TGCGCCAGCAGCGGGGGACAGAGCTCCTACGAGCAGTACTTC. It specifies CASSGGQSSYEQYF.

The chain recombines TRBV6-6 with TRBJ1-2; D might be TRBD1 (5 bases). V shed 2 bases and J shed 8 bases, with 15 bases lying between them. The CDR3 has 14 residues. Germline V lookup: CDR1 MNHNY, CDR2 SVGAGI (reference sequence). The CDR3 DNA sequence: TGTGCCAGCAGTTACCCCGGGGGGTCTCGGGGCTACACCTTC. Translation: CASSYPGGSRGYTF.

The gene calls are TRBV5-6 and TRBJ2-1, with a weak D call TRBD2 (6 bases). Germline CDR1 is SGHDT and CDR2 is YYEEEE. V lost 1 base to trimming and J lost 6 bases, with 17 bases between them. The CDR3 runs to 16 residues. CDR3 in amino acids: CASSLRVGTGGNEQFF. The CDR3 DNA follows: TGTGCCAGCAGCTTGCGGGTGGGGACCGGGGGCAATGAGCAGTTCTTC. Full variable domain (remainder filled in from reference TRBV5-6 and TRBJ2-1): DAGVTQSPTHLIKTRGQQVTLRCSPKSGHDTVSWYQQALGQGPQFIFQYYEEEERQRGNFPDRFSGHQFPNYSSELNVNALLLGDSALYLCASSLRVGTGGNEQFFGPGTRLTVL.

This chain connects TRBV27 to TRBJ2-1; 10 nucleotides match TRBD2. Germline trimming cut 5 bases from V and 5 bases from J; bases unmatched to any gene: 21. CDR1 MNHEY and CDR2 SMNVEV come from the germline V gene (reference sequence). This CDR3 is built from 20 residues. The CDR3 coding sequence is TGTGCCAGCAGTCCCCGTAAAGGGGCTAGCGGGGGACTTCTGGACAATGAGCAGTTCTTC. Amino acid sequence: CASSPRKGASGGLLDNEQFF.